The next 20 T cell receptor beta chains were all read from a single sample in a study of cytomegalovirus exposure and HLA in healthy donors. PCR primers comprised 60 Vbeta and 13 Jbeta primers. Profiling relied on immunoSEQ multiplex PCR, and the TCRdb table lists in-frame clones only, not all of them. The sample shows 150,000 or so clones, around three quarters of them seen only once. The sequencing input was PBMCs. These receptors all stem from a man between 40 and 49 years old in good health and CMV-seronegative.

The rearrangement links TRBV27 to TRBJ2-3; 11 bases are a match to TRBD2. This CDR3 is built from 18 residues. Germline CDR1 reads MNHEY; CDR2 reads SMNVEV (reference sequence). Trimming at V came to 3 bases and at J to 0 bases, leaving 8 bases not matched to a gene. The CDR3 DNA is TGTGCCAGCAGTTTTCTCCCCGGGACTAGCGGAAGCACAGATACGCAGTATTTT. Residues: CASSFLPGTSGSTDTQYF.

This chain joins TRBV5-1 and TRBJ2-3, with 9 bases aligning to TRBD2. The CDR3 loop spans 17 amino acids. Germline values: CDR1 SGHRS, CDR2 YFSETQ. The J segment lost 5 bases and the V segment lost 2 bases, leaving 12 bases of the junction unmatched. Here the CDR3 reads CASSLSGTSLGGDTQYF. The DNA of the CDR3 is TGCGCCAGCAGCTTATCCGGGACTAGCCTCGGGGGAGATACGCAGTATTTT.

This chain connects TRBV5-4 to TRBJ1-2, with a tentative D call TRBD1 (6 bases). This CDR3 is built from 13 residues. V was trimmed by 9 bases and J by 0 bases, leaving 12 bases between them. CDR1 SGHNT and CDR2 YYREEE come from the germline V gene (reference sequence). CDR3 sequence reads: CATRQETNYGYTF. The CDR3 DNA sequence: TGTGCCACCCGACAGGAAACTAACTATGGCTACACCTTC. The variable domain in full, with the rest retrieved from reference TRBV5-4 and TRBJ1-2, is ETGVTQSPTHLIKTRGQQVTLRCSSQSGHNTVSWYQQALGQGPQFIFQYYREEENGRGNFPPRFSGLQFPNYSSELNVNALELDDSALYLCATRQETNYGYTFGSGTRLTVV.

V and J are TRBV6-5 and TRBJ1-6; D ambiguous. CDR3 length: 13 amino acids. The V gene lost 0 bases and the J gene lost 9 bases, with 6 bases spanning the gap. The V gene's germline CDR1 is MNHEY and CDR2 SVGAGI. CDR3 bases: TGTGCCAGCAGTTACTCGACAATTTCACCCCTCCACTTT. It encodes CASSYSTISPLHF.

The chain couples TRBV27 to TRBJ1-5; TRBD1 is a possible D gene (5 bases). The CDR3 covers 15 residues. From germline, CDR1 is MNHEY and CDR2 SMNVEV (reference sequence). The V gene lost 4 bases and the J gene lost 6 bases, with 16 bases spanning the gap. CDR3 nucleotides: TGTGCCAGCAGTTCCCGGGACGGGAGAAGTCAGCCCCAGCATTTT. Its translation: CASSSRDGRSQPQHF.

This rearrangement joins TRBV13 to TRBJ2-7; perhaps TRBD1 as D (5 bases). Germline-derived CDR1 and CDR2 are PRHDT and FYEKMQ (reference sequence). The V end was cut by 5 bases, the J end by 4 bases, with 9 bases between. The CDR3 runs 12 residues. The CDR3 loop is CASSDSQYEQYF. The DNA for the CDR3 is TGTGCCAGCAGCGACAGCCAGTACGAGCAGTACTTC.

This clone has a handful of counts. V gene TRBV19 combines with J gene TRBJ2-7; 10 bases are a match to TRBD2. The V gene end was trimmed by 5 bases and the J gene end by 3 bases; junction bases not matched to a gene: 7. This CDR3 comprises 15 residues. Germline CDR1 is LNHDA and CDR2 is SQIVND (reference sequence). Written as DNA, the CDR3 is TGTGCCAGTAGTGTCGCTAGCGGGAGTAGCTACGAGCAGTACTTC. It codes for CASSVASGSSYEQYF. The variable domain in full, with the rest retrieved from reference TRBV19 and TRBJ2-7, is DGGITQSPKYLFRKEGQNVTLSCEQNLNHDAMYWYRQDPGQGLRLIYYSQIVNDFQKGDIAEGYSVSREKKESFPLTVTSAQKNPTAFYLCASSVASGSSYEQYFGPGTRLTVT.

The gene calls are TRBV4-1 and TRBJ1-4; possible D gene TRBD1, 5 bases. The V gene's germline CDR1 is MGHRA and CDR2 YSYEKL. Trimming shortened V by 2 bases and J by 8 bases, and 18 bases separated the two germline ends. This CDR3 spans 16 amino acids. CDR3 DNA: TGCGCCAGCAGCCAAACCTGGGGCAGTTGGCGAGAAAAACTGTTTTTT. It is translated as CASSQTWGSWREKLFF.

The J gene is TRBJ2-2, the V gene TRBV19; the match to TRBD1 covers 9 bases. With V trimmed by 3 bases and J by 4 bases, 9 bases remained unmatched. Germline CDR1 and CDR2: LNHDA and SQIVND (reference sequence). The CDR3 loop spans 17 amino acids. The CDR3: CASSMDRDRVATGELFF. The DNA of the CDR3 is TGTGCCAGTAGTATGGATCGGGACAGGGTAGCCACCGGGGAGCTGTTTTTT.

The rearrangement links TRBV7-9 to TRBJ1-3; D unclear. Germline V CDR1 and CDR2: SEHNR, FQNEAQ (reference sequence). The CDR3 runs to 14 residues. V gave up 5 bases and J gave up 0 bases, with 8 bases separating them. Here the CDR3 reads CASSPGSSGNTIYF. CDR3 bases: TGTGCCAGCAGCCCCGGGAGCTCTGGAAACACCATATATTTT.

The rearrangement links TRBV6-1 to TRBJ2-1; D is possibly TRBD2 (6 bases). Trimming took 0 bases from V and 8 from J, leaving 20 bases between them. Germline CDR1 MNHNS, CDR2 SASEGT. This CDR3 spans 17 amino acids. CDR3 amino acids: CASSEALQAGRMDEQFF. The CDR3, as DNA: TGTGCCAGCAGTGAAGCGCTTCAGGCAGGGAGGATGGATGAGCAGTTCTTC.

This sequence joins TRBV9 and TRBJ2-1; 8 nucleotides line up with TRBD2. CDR1 and CDR2 from the germline V gene are SGDLS and YYNGEE. V lost 2 bases and J lost 7; bases outside the gene matches: 2. The CDR3 contains 13 residues. The DNA of the CDR3 is TGTGCCAGCAGCGTTACTAGCGGTAATGAGCAGTTCTTC. Translation: CASSVTSGNEQFF.

The rearrangement uses TRBV5-1 and TRBJ2-1; 8 nucleotides agree with TRBD1. The V segment lost 0 bases and the J segment 3 bases; nucleotides outside the gene matches: 2. This CDR3 has 15 amino acids. The germline CDR1 and CDR2 sequences are SGHRS and YFSETQ. The CDR3 nucleotides are TGCGCCAGCAGCTTGGCCGGGACAGGCTACAATGAGCAGTTCTTC. Its protein product is CASSLAGTGYNEQFF.

The rearrangement joins TRBV4-1 to TRBJ1-5; TRBD1 matches 8 bases. Germline V gene lookup returns CDR1 MGHRA and CDR2 YSYEKL. V lost 4 bases and J lost 0; bases outside the gene matches: 2. CDR3 size: 15 residues. CDR3 coding DNA: TGCGCCAGCAGCCTTGACAGGGGTAGCAATCAGCCCCAGCATTTT. Translated, it gives CASSLDRGSNQPQHF.

The genes are TRBV28 and TRBJ2-4; TRBD2 matches at 12 bases. The V and J ends lost 7 bases and 12 bases, in that order; junction bases with no gene match: 16. This CDR3 contains 16 residues. The germline CDR1 and CDR2 sequences are MDHEN and SYDVKM. Here the CDR3 reads CASNATSGSGGDSQYF. CDR3 DNA: TGTGCCAGCAATGCGACTAGCGGGAGCGGGGGGGACAGTCAGTACTTC. The full variable domain, its missing parts supplied by reference TRBV28 and TRBJ2-4, is DVKVTQSSRYLVKRTGEKVFLECVQDMDHENMFWYRQDPGLGLRLIYFSYDVKMKEKGDIPEGYSVSREKKERFSLILESASTNQTSMYLCASNATSGSGGDSQYFGAGTRLSVL.

The rearrangement uses TRBV7-3 and TRBJ2-7; D is possibly TRBD1 (5 bases). V dropped 2 bases and J dropped 2 bases, with 10 bases sitting between them. The CDR3 totals 14 residues. Germline assignment: CDR1 SGHTA and CDR2 FQGTGA. This CDR3 is CASSLGAGPYEQYF. The CDR3, as DNA: TGTGCCAGCAGCTTAGGGGCAGGGCCCTACGAGCAGTACTTC.

V usage is TRBV4-1 and J usage is TRBJ2-2; no reliable D call. The V gene's germline CDR1 is MGHRA and CDR2 YSYEKL. Trimming removed 1 base from V and 2 bases from J, with 8 bases in between. There are 15 residues in the CDR3. The CDR3 region is CASSQAAGNTGELFF. CDR3 coding DNA: TGCGCCAGCAGCCAAGCCGCAGGAAACACCGGGGAGCTGTTTTTT.

The chain is built from TRBV7-3 and TRBJ1-1; D unresolved. The V gene's germline CDR1 is SGHTA and CDR2 FQGTGA. The CDR3 has 14 amino acids. V shed 3 bases and J shed 0 bases, with 8 bases lying between them. The CDR3 nucleotides are TGTGCCAGCAGCTTCTACGGGGTGAACACTGAAGCTTTCTTT. Protein product: CASSFYGVNTEAFF.

The V gene is TRBV4-1, the J gene TRBJ1-1; D gene ambiguous. The CDR3 is 14 amino acids. Germline V gives CDR1 MGHRA, CDR2 YSYEKL. V lost 4 bases and J 1 base, leaving 10 bases between the germline ends. The CDR3 spells CASSLREWNTEAFF. CDR3 DNA sequence: TGCGCCAGCAGCCTAAGAGAATGGAACACTGAAGCTTTCTTT.

The genes are TRBV28 and TRBJ2-7, with a weak D call TRBD1 (5 bases). CDR1 is MDHEN and CDR2 is SYDVKM in the germline V gene. With 2 bases removed from V and 0 bases from J, the gap between germline ends came to 14 bases. The CDR3 spans 16 residues. Here the CDR3 DNA reads TGTGCCAGCAGTTTAAACCCCGGACAAATCTCCTACGAGCAGTACTTC. Translated, it gives CASSLNPGQISYEQYF.